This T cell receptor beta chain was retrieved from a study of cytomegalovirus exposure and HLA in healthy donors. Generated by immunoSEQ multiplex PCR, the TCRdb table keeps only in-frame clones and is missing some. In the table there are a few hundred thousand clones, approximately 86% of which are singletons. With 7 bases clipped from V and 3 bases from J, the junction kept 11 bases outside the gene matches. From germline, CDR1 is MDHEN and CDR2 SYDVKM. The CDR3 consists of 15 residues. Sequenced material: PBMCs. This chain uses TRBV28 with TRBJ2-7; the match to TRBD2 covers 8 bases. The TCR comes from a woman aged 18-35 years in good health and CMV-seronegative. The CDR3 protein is CASTDSGSSYYEQYF. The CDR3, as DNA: TGTGCCAGCACCGACAGCGGGAGTTCATACTACGAGCAGTACTTC. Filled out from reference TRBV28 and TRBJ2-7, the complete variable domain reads DVKVTQSSRYLVKRTGEKVFLECVQDMDHENMFWYRQDPGLGLRLIYFSYDVKMKEKGDIPEGYSVSREKKERFSLILESASTNQTSMYLCASTDSGSSYYEQYFGPGTRLTVT.